The clone carrying this TCR beta chain was counted once. Its specificity is unknown. A read error may produce the germline difference seen at one junction end. This entry comes from a study of tumor and adjacent non-tumor tissue in lung cancer. About the research overall: Aged about 31 to 76 years, patients included more than nine men and roughly 5 women with stage I to III disease.

The template was RNA from unsorted bulk tissue. This non-tumor lung sample came from over 3 cm beyond the tumor edge. A modified ARM-PCR protocol with three rounds of nested PCR amplified TCRbeta. TCRdb passed the multiplex PCR reads through MiXCR, listing each CDR3 protein once. The top ten clones hold about 51% of a sample with some 80,000 distinct CDR3 sequences, 65% to 85% of them seen once. The CDR3 length is 16 residues. In germline, CDR1 is LNHDA, CDR2 SQIVND (reference sequence). Study conclusions and caveats: Tumor repertoires had a smaller top 100 clone share than normal lung.

The J gene is TRBJ1-5, the V gene TRBV19; D is perhaps TRBD1 (6 bases). The receptor's source is a man in his sixties with non-small cell lung cancer. Sequences were obtained from distant non-tumor lung tissue. CDR3 bases: TGTGTCAGTAGTATACCACGGGACATTTCGGGTCAGCCCCAGCATTTT. Its protein is CVSSIPRDISGQPQHF.